This is a list of T cell receptor beta chains from one sample in a study of blood T cells in healthy people across ages. TCRdb independently ran MiXCR on the 5' RACE reads; one entry per CDR3 protein. The data contain 1.5 million to 2 million distinct CDR3 sequences, under 30% of them singletons. Sequenced input: blood. The receptors come from a woman in her 30s in good health. Both conserved end residues are part of each CDR3. D genes are given only for firm matches. The size of a clone is reported for some rows only, either as once, few or many, or as a class for expanded clones.

v_gene	j_gene	len	d_gene	abundance	CDR3aa	CDR3nt
TRBV29-1	TRBJ1-5	15	NA	NA	CSVGESTEINQPQHF	TGCAGCGTTGGGGAGAGTACAGAGATCAATCAGCCCCAGCATTTT
TRBV5-6	TRBJ2-5	13	NA	NA	CASSSIDQETQYF	TGTGCCAGCAGCTCTATAGACCAAGAGACCCAGTACTTC
TRBV18	TRBJ2-1	13	TRBD1	few	CASSLTDRNEQFF	TGTGCCAGCTCACTCACGGACAGGAATGAGCAGTTCTTC
TRBV6-5	TRBJ2-1	15	NA	many	CASSLTYSSYNEQFF	TGTGCCAGCAGTCTGACTTATAGCTCCTACAATGAGCAGTTCTTC
TRBV12-3/TRBV12-4	TRBJ1-2	13	TRBD1	many	CASSRDRFYGYTF	TGTGCCAGCAGTAGGGACAGGTTTTATGGCTACACCTTC
TRBV18	TRBJ2-7	14	NA	many	CASSPWGPSYEQYF	TGTGCCAGCTCACCCTGGGGGCCGTCCTACGAGCAGTACTTC
TRBV20-1	TRBJ2-1	15	TRBD2	NA	CSARERGRAYNEQFF	TGCAGTGCTAGAGAACGGGGGAGGGCCTACAATGAGCAGTTCTTC
TRBV7-9	TRBJ1-2	14	NA	few	CASSPAELKSGYTF	TGTGCCAGCAGCCCCGCCGAGCTGAAAAGCGGCTACACCTTC
TRBV7-2	TRBJ2-7	14	TRBD1	NA	CASRLRGQGYEQYF	TGTGCCAGCCGCTTAAGGGGACAGGGGTACGAGCAGTACTTC
TRBV18	TRBJ2-5	18	TRBD2	many	CASSRGGLAGGTQETQYF	TGTGCCAGCTCACGAGGGGGACTAGCCGGAGGGACTCAAGAGACCCAGTACTTC
TRBV5-1	TRBJ1-2	13	NA	many	CASSSAGQYGYTF	TGCGCCAGCAGCTCCGCAGGACAATATGGCTACACCTTC
TRBV7-2	TRBJ2-1	10	TRBD2	many	CGAGDYEQFF	TGTGGGGCGGGAGACTATGAGCAGTTCTTC
TRBV24-1	TRBJ2-3	12	NA	few	CATSDSRDTQYF	TGTGCCACCAGTGATAGCAGGGATACGCAGTATTTT
TRBV9	TRBJ2-7	15	NA	NA	CASSVGPTPRVEQYF	TGTGCCAGCAGCGTAGGGCCGACCCCTCGGGTCGAGCAGTACTTC
TRBV7-9	TRBJ2-7	16	NA	NA	CASSLAWGQGSYEQYF	TGTGCCAGCAGCTTAGCGTGGGGGCAGGGATCCTACGAGCAGTACTTC
TRBV20-1	TRBJ2-7	10	NA	NA	CSAGRCEQYF	TGCAGTGCTGGGAGGTGCGAGCAGTACTTC
TRBV6-4	TRBJ2-1	16	NA	NA	CASTQKPGRSYNEQFF	TGTGCCAGCACCCAGAAACCCGGACGGTCATACAATGAGCAGTTCTTC
TRBV28	TRBJ1-6	16	NA	NA	CASGSVVRDLSSPLHF	TGTGCCTCCGGATCGGTAGTCAGGGACCTGAGTTCACCCCTCCACTTT
TRBV5-1	TRBJ2-1	17	TRBD2	many	CASSLVSGGSFYNEQFF	TGCGCCAGCAGCTTGGTTAGCGGGGGGTCCTTCTACAATGAGCAGTTCTTC
TRBV29-1	TRBJ1-2	13	NA	few	CSLSQTGARGYTF	TGCAGCCTCTCCCAGACGGGGGCTCGGGGCTACACCTTC
TRBV29-1	TRBJ2-6	17	TRBD1	few	CSVGDRILNSGANVLTF	TGCAGCGTTGGGGACAGGATCCTTAACTCTGGGGCCAACGTCCTGACTTTC